Following are 18 T cell receptor beta chains from one sample sequenced in a study of T cell changes during pregnancy in multiple sclerosis. Assay: immunoSEQ multiplex PCR; the TCRdb copy retains only in-frame clones and omits some. Among 17,000 or so clones listed, 84% were seen once. The input for sequencing was CD8+ T cells from peripheral blood mononuclear cells, taken in the third trimester of pregnancy. The receptor set was obtained from a female donor in good health, enrolled as a control in a pregnancy study.

In its sample, this clone ranks as medium-sized (0.01 to 0.1%). The rearrangement joins TRBV9 to TRBJ2-1, with D hard to call. Trimming pared 0 bases from V and 7 bases from J, leaving 11 bases between. This CDR3 contains 14 residues. Germline V lookup: CDR1 SGDLS, CDR2 YYNGEE. The DNA for the CDR3 is TGTGCCAGCAGCGTAGTGGAGACTTGGAATGAGCAGTTCTTC. Translation: CASSVVETWNEQFF.

The rearrangement joins TRBV2 to TRBJ2-3; 8 bases fit TRBD2. CDR3 length: 15 amino acids. V shed 6 bases, J shed 2 bases, and the junction held 7 bases outside the gene matches. CDR1 is SNHLY and CDR2 is FYNNEI in the germline V gene. Here the CDR3 DNA reads TGTGCCAGCAGCCCGCTAGCGGGTATCACAGATACGCAGTATTTT. Protein: CASSPLAGITDTQYF.

The chain employs TRBV27 and TRBJ2-1; 8 positions match TRBD2. Germline assignment: CDR1 MNHEY and CDR2 SMNVEV (reference sequence). Trimming cost V 8 bases and J 8 bases; bases outside gene matches: 20. The CDR3 is 17 amino acids. In nucleotides, the CDR3 is TGTGCCAGCTATCTACCCTCCGGGGGGGGCGCGGTTCATGAGCAGTTCTTC. Its protein is CASYLPSGGGAVHEQFF.

This clone was counted a few times. The chain is built from TRBV5-1 and TRBJ1-2; TRBD1 might be the D (6 bases). This CDR3 comprises 16 residues. Trimming cost V 3 bases and J 8 bases, with 23 bases left between them. CDR1 is SGHRS and CDR2 is YFSETQ in the germline V gene. The DNA of the CDR3 is TGCGCCAGCAGCTCCGGCTCTATGGGGGGGCGCGGAGGCTACACCTTC. Residues: CASSSGSMGGRGGYTF. Combining the CDR3 with reference TRBV5-1 and TRBJ1-2 gives the whole variable domain KAGVTQTPRYLIKTRGQQVTLSCSPISGHRSVSWYQQTPGQGLQFLFEYFSETQRNKGNFPGRFSGRQFSNSRSEMNVSTLELGDSALYLCASSSGSMGGRGGYTFGSGTRLTVV.

This chain connects TRBV7-9 to TRBJ1-2; D remains ambiguous. Germline V gene data show CDR1 as SEHNR and CDR2 as FQNEAQ (reference sequence). The CDR3 totals 13 residues. Trimming cost V 1 base and J 6 bases, with 9 bases left between them. CDR3 bases: TGTGCCAGCAGCTTAGTTCCCCAGGATGGCTACACCTTC. Protein sequence: CASSLVPQDGYTF.

The V and J genes are TRBV7-8 and TRBJ1-5; D is perhaps TRBD1 (5 bases). V shed 5 bases and J shed 4 bases, with 18 bases lying between them. Germline CDR1 reads SGHVS; CDR2 reads FQNEAQ. The length of the CDR3 is 16 residues. CDR3 nucleotides: TGTGCCAGCAGCCCGGGGGGTCCGATCTCTAATCAGCCCCAGCATTTT. This translates into CASSPGGPISNQPQHF.

This sequence joins TRBV30 and TRBJ2-7; possible D gene TRBD1, 5 bases. CDR3 length: 14 residues. Trimming removed 3 bases from V and 4 bases from J, with 16 bases in between. Germline V gives CDR1 GTSNPN, CDR2 SVGIG (reference sequence). The CDR3 loop reads CAWSPPAGKYEQYF. The CDR3 DNA reads as TGTGCCTGGAGCCCCCCGGCAGGGAAGTACGAGCAGTACTTC.

The V and J genes are TRBV6-1 and TRBJ2-7; 7 nucleotides line up with TRBD1. Germline CDR1 MNHNS, CDR2 SASEGT. The CDR3 has 16 residues. V trimming: 2 bases; J trimming: 3 bases; junction bases outside the gene matches: 10. The CDR3 nucleotides read TGTGCCAGCAGTGAACCCGACCCGACAGGGTTCTACGAGCAGTACTTC. Translated, it gives CASSEPDPTGFYEQYF.

The chain combines TRBV11-3 with TRBJ2-7; 9 bases map to TRBD2. CDR3 size: 15 residues. Germline assignment: CDR1 SGHNT and CDR2 YENEEA. With 5 bases clipped from V and 0 bases from J, the junction kept 5 bases outside the gene matches. CDR3 sequence: CASSPGGGDSYEQYF. The CDR3 DNA is TGTGCCAGCAGCCCGGGCGGGGGGGACTCCTACGAGCAGTACTTC. Together with reference TRBV11-3 and TRBJ2-7, the CDR3 gives the full variable domain: EAGVVQSPRYKIIEKKQPVAFWCNPISGHNTLYWYLQNLGQGPELLIRYENEEAVDDSQLPKDRFSAERLKGVDSTLKIQPAELGDSAVYLCASSPGGGDSYEQYFGPGTRLTVT.

The chain uses TRBV9 and TRBJ2-1; possibly TRBD1 for D (6 bases). The germline gives CDR1 SGDLS, CDR2 YYNGEE. Trimming took 3 bases from V and 4 from J, leaving 8 bases between them. CDR3 length equals 13 residues. The DNA for the CDR3 is TGTGCCAGCAGCGGGACAGAATACAATGAGCAGTTCTTC. Translating it yields CASSGTEYNEQFF.

The rearrangement joins TRBV7-2 to TRBJ2-3; the match to TRBD1 covers 10 bases. Trimming took 5 bases from V and 1 from J; bases not matched to a gene: 6. From germline, CDR1 is SGHTA and CDR2 FQGNSA. This CDR3 comprises 16 residues. The CDR3 DNA reads as TGTGCCAGCAGCGCCCCCGGGACAGGGGGCACAGATACGCAGTATTTT. Protein: CASSAPGTGGTDTQYF.

The chain links TRBV27 to TRBJ2-7; possibly TRBD1 for D (6 bases). Germline CDR1 is MNHEY and CDR2 is SMNVEV (reference sequence). Trimming cost V 6 bases and J 0 bases, with 9 bases left between them. This CDR3 spans 13 amino acids. The CDR3 bases are TGTGCCAGCAGGTTGACAGGCTCCTACGAGCAGTACTTC. Protein sequence: CASRLTGSYEQYF.

The V gene is TRBV10-3, the J gene TRBJ2-7, with TRBD2 matching 13 bases. Germline V CDR1 and CDR2: ENHRY, SYGVKD. J lost 4 bases, V lost 4 bases, and 16 bases had no gene match. This CDR3 comprises 19 residues. In nucleotides, the CDR3 is TGTGCCATCAGTGGGTCCAGGACTAGCGGGAGCCGGTCGAAGTACGAGCAGTACTTC. This gives the protein CAISGSRTSGSRSKYEQYF.

The gene calls are TRBV25-1 and TRBJ2-1; 9 nucleotides match TRBD2. Germline V lookup: CDR1 MGHDK, CDR2 SYGVNS. The V and J ends lost 3 bases and 1 base, in that order; junction bases with no gene match: 7. CDR3 size: 17 residues. CDR3 DNA sequence: TGTGCCAGCAGTGACTCCGGGACTAGCCTTTCCTACAATGAGCAGTTCTTC. This codes for CASSDSGTSLSYNEQFF.

This chain uses TRBV25-1 with TRBJ2-7; 7 bases align to TRBD1. The CDR3 covers 14 residues. Germline V gene lookup returns CDR1 MGHDK and CDR2 SYGVNS. Trimming removed 1 base from V and 4 bases from J; junction bases left unmatched: 4. CDR3 loop: CASSELGGEYEQYF. DNA for the CDR3: TGTGCCAGCAGTGAATTAGGGGGCGAGTACGAGCAGTACTTC.

The chain has TRBV30 and TRBJ1-2; no reliable D call. Germline values: CDR1 GTSNPN, CDR2 SVGIG (reference sequence). Between the trimmed V and J ends, which lost 5 bases and 4 bases, there was a span of 11 bases. This CDR3 is 12 amino acids long. CDR3 bases: TGTGCCTGGCAACAGTTAAGCTATGGCTACACCTTC. It translates to CAWQQLSYGYTF.

This chain connects TRBV6-5 to TRBJ2-1; a possible D gene is TRBD2 (6 bases). Germline-derived CDR1 and CDR2 are MNHEY and SVGAGI. This CDR3 has 16 residues. Trimming took 0 bases from V and 3 from J, leaving 12 bases between them. This CDR3 is CASSYSRLAYYNEQFF. DNA of the CDR3: TGTGCCAGCAGTTACTCGAGGCTAGCGTACTACAATGAGCAGTTCTTC.

V is TRBV9 and J is TRBJ1-4; D may be TRBD1 (5 bases). Trimming took 3 bases from V and 4 from J, leaving 13 bases between them. The germline CDR1 and CDR2 sequences are SGDLS and YYNGEE. The CDR3 length is 15 residues. As DNA, the CDR3 is TGTGCCAGCAGCGCCTCAGGGCGTAGTAATGAAAAACTGTTTTTT. Translation: CASSASGRSNEKLFF.